The 26 T cell receptor beta chains given below trace back to one sample, sequenced in a study of cytomegalovirus exposure and HLA in healthy donors. The PCR made use of 60 Vbeta and 13 Jbeta primers. Assay: immunoSEQ multiplex PCR; the TCRdb copy retains only in-frame clones and omits some. The data hold about 200,000 clones, with roughly 84% observed a single time. Sequencing input: PBMCs. Receptor source: a man aged 50-59 years in good health and CMV-seronegative.

This clone has a single count. The chain employs TRBV5-1 and TRBJ2-7, with D tentatively TRBD1 (6 bases). There are 12 residues in the CDR3. Germline CDR1 and CDR2: SGHRS and YFSETQ. V lost 4 bases, J lost 5 bases, and 10 bases lay in between. The CDR3 nucleotides read TGCGCCAGCAGCCGGGACAACCACGAGCAGTACTTC. It translates to CASSRDNHEQYF.

This chain links TRBV18 with TRBJ2-7; 11 bases are shared with TRBD1. This CDR3 has 15 amino acids. V gave up 0 bases and J gave up 2 bases; unmatched junction bases: 0. CDR1 and CDR2 (germline): KGHSH, LQKENI. The CDR3 sequence is CASSPPGQGAYEQYF. Written as DNA, the CDR3 is TGTGCCAGCTCACCACCGGGACAGGGGGCCTACGAGCAGTACTTC.

V gene TRBV18 combines with J gene TRBJ2-7; 8 bases are a match to TRBD1. The germline V gene has CDR1 KGHSH and CDR2 LQKENI. The CDR3 has 13 amino acids. J lost 5 bases, V lost 3 bases, and 3 bases had no gene match. The CDR3 DNA is TGTGCCAGCTCACCCCAGGGGGCCAACGAGCAGTACTTC. This gives the protein CASSPQGANEQYF.

The CDR3 is CASSSSGTGSIYGYTF. In nucleotides, the CDR3 is TGTGCCAGCAGTTCTTCCGGGACAGGGAGTATTTATGGCTACACCTTC. The chain couples TRBV27 to TRBJ1-2; 9 nucleotides agree with TRBD1. From germline, CDR1 is MNHEY and CDR2 SMNVEV (reference sequence). The V gene end was trimmed by 4 bases and the J gene end by 5 bases; junction bases not matched to a gene: 11. There are 16 residues in the CDR3.

The chain employs TRBV30 and TRBJ1-2; D is perhaps TRBD1 (5 bases). The V end lost 0 bases, the J end lost 3 bases, and 8 bases lay between the germline ends. The CDR3 covers 13 residues. The germline V gene has CDR1 GTSNPN and CDR2 SVGIG (reference sequence). CDR3 DNA sequence: TGTGCCTGGAGTGTGGGGGGTGACTATGGCTACACCTTC. Its translation: CAWSVGGDYGYTF. The full variable domain, in which reference TRBV30 and TRBJ1-2 provide the parts outside the CDR3, is SQTIHQWPATLVQPVGSPLSLECTVEGTSNPNLYWYRQAAGRGLQLLFYSVGIGQISSEVPQNLSASRPQDRQFILSSKKLLLSDSGFYLCAWSVGGDYGYTFGSGTRLTVV.

This clone occurred once. This chain links TRBV5-1 with TRBJ2-2; 15 bases line up with TRBD2. There are 17 residues in the CDR3. Per germline, CDR1 SGHRS and CDR2 YFSETQ. V shed 5 bases and J 4 bases; nucleotides not matched to a gene: 6. CDR3 sequence: CASSFGLAGGGTGELFF. The CDR3 nucleotides read TGCGCCAGCAGTTTTGGACTAGCGGGAGGGGGCACCGGGGAGCTGTTTTTT. The complete variable domain, with remaining parts taken from reference TRBV5-1 and TRBJ2-2, reads KAGVTQTPRYLIKTRGQQVTLSCSPISGHRSVSWYQQTPGQGLQFLFEYFSETQRNKGNFPGRFSGRQFSNSRSEMNVSTLELGDSALYLCASSFGLAGGGTGELFFGEGSRLTVL.

The V call is TRBV5-6, the J call TRBJ2-4, with 7 bases aligning to TRBD1. Germline values: CDR1 SGHDT, CDR2 YYEEEE. This CDR3 contains 12 residues. The V and J ends lost 6 bases and 13 bases, in that order; junction bases with no gene match: 10. The CDR3 is CASTLGQGEQYF. CDR3 DNA sequence: TGTGCCAGCACCCTCGGGCAGGGGGAGCAGTACTTC.

V gene TRBV9 combines with J gene TRBJ1-1, with D perhaps TRBD1 (5 bases). Trimming removed 2 bases at V and 4 bases at J, with 12 bases between. CDR3 size: 14 residues. Germline V gene lookup returns CDR1 SGDLS and CDR2 YYNGEE. In DNA, the CDR3 is TGTGCCAGCAGCGTGGGGGGGGGAGGCACTGAAGCTTTCTTT. Translation: CASSVGGGGTEAFF.

CDR3 in amino acids: CASSSTGTSGITDTQYF. In DNA, the CDR3 is TGTGCCAGCAGCTCCACCGGGACTAGCGGGATCACAGATACGCAGTATTTT. This chain connects TRBV7-3 to TRBJ2-3; 13 bases map to TRBD2. The V gene's germline CDR1 is SGHTA and CDR2 FQGTGA. V lost 4 bases to trimming and J lost 2 bases; unmatched junction nucleotides: 6. The CDR3 contains 17 residues. The full variable domain, completed using reference TRBV7-3 and TRBJ2-3, is GAGVSQTPSNKVTEKGKYVELRCDPISGHTALYWYRQSLGQGPEFLIYFQGTGAADDSGLPNDRFFAVRPEGSVSTLKIQRTERGDSAVYLCASSSTGTSGITDTQYFGPGTRLTVL.

The chain carries TRBV27 and TRBJ1-4, with TRBD1 as a possible D gene (5 bases). The germline V gene has CDR1 MNHEY and CDR2 SMNVEV (reference sequence). Trimming pared 7 bases from V and 3 bases from J, leaving 27 bases between. The CDR3 has 19 residues. The CDR3 nucleotides are TGTGCCAGCAACCAAGGCCGGGACTCAGGCAACCCTTCTAATGAAAAACTGTTTTTT. Translation: CASNQGRDSGNPSNEKLFF.

A single count supports this clone. The CDR3 region is CASSLAPGQGFDSPLHF. The CDR3 DNA follows: TGCGCCAGCAGTCTAGCCCCGGGACAGGGGTTTGACTCACCCCTCCACTTT. The chain is built from TRBV4-1 and TRBJ1-6; 10 nucleotides line up with TRBD1. From germline, CDR1 is MGHRA and CDR2 YSYEKL. Trimming removed 6 bases from V and 10 bases from J; junction bases left unmatched: 15. The CDR3 contains 17 residues.

The chain couples TRBV5-8 to TRBJ2-1; 15 bases fit TRBD2. CDR1 SGHTS and CDR2 YDEGEE come from the germline V gene. The CDR3 extends over 15 amino acids. J lost 9 bases, V lost 5 bases, and 6 bases had no gene match. The CDR3 DNA reads as TGTGCCAGCAGGGCGGGACTAGCGGGAGGCGGTGAGCAGTTCTTC. Residues: CASRAGLAGGGEQFF. Full variable domain (missing parts from reference TRBV5-8 and TRBJ2-1): EAGVTQSPTHLIKTRGQQATLRCSPISGHTSVYWYQQALGLGLQFLLWYDEGEERNRGNFPPRFSGRQFPNYSSELNVNALELEDSALYLCASRAGLAGGGEQFFGPGTRLTVL.

The chain combines TRBV6-5 with TRBJ2-2, with a weak D call TRBD2 (5 bases). The CDR3 extends over 15 amino acids. Trimming took off 6 bases at V and 3 bases at J, with 14 bases between the two ends. The germline V gene encodes CDR1 MNHEY and CDR2 SVGAGI. The CDR3 spells CASSPRVAYTGELFF. Written as DNA, the CDR3 is TGTGCCAGCAGCCCCCGGGTAGCGTACACCGGGGAGCTGTTTTTT.

This clone was seen only once. The rearrangement links TRBV7-9 to TRBJ2-1, with 7 positions matching TRBD1. V gave up 0 bases and J gave up 8 bases; unmatched junction bases: 7. The CDR3 loop spans 15 amino acids. Germline-derived CDR1 and CDR2 are SEHNR and FQNEAQ (reference sequence). The CDR3 region is CASSLALTGADEQFF. In nucleotides, the CDR3 is TGTGCCAGCAGCTTAGCGCTAACAGGGGCGGATGAGCAGTTCTTC.

The rearrangement joins TRBV4-1 to TRBJ1-6; 8 bases match TRBD1. Looked up from germline, CDR1 is MGHRA and CDR2 is YSYEKL. V trimming: 3 bases; J trimming: 7 bases; junction bases outside the gene matches: 8. CDR3 length equals 16 residues. Here the CDR3 reads CASSHRNRDRNSPLHF. CDR3 DNA sequence: TGCGCCAGCAGCCACAGAAACCGGGACAGGAATTCACCCCTCCACTTT.

The rearrangement links TRBV6-6 to TRBJ1-2; no clear D. The V end was cut by 2 bases, the J end by 0 bases, with 7 bases between. The CDR3 length is 14 residues. Germline assignment: CDR1 MNHNY and CDR2 SVGAGI (reference sequence). CDR3 loop: CASSYELTNYGYTF. CDR3 DNA: TGTGCCAGCAGTTACGAGTTAACTAACTATGGCTACACCTTC.

This clone showed up just a few times. This chain uses TRBV27 with TRBJ1-3; D uncertain. Germline V gene sequence: CDR1 MNHEY, CDR2 SMNVEV (reference sequence). This CDR3 has 16 amino acids. V lost 5 bases and J lost 0, with 14 bases in between. CDR3 in amino acids: CASSPGYPYSGNTIYF. CDR3 DNA: TGTGCCAGCAGTCCGGGATACCCTTACTCTGGAAACACCATATATTTT.

The sample holds one count of this clone. The rearrangement uses TRBV9 and TRBJ2-7; D possibly corresponds to TRBD2 (6 bases). The CDR3 loop spans 15 amino acids. Trimming removed 2 bases from V and 4 bases from J, with 16 bases in between. Germline lookup yields CDR1 SGDLS and CDR2 YYNGEE. This CDR3 is CASSVQAGPAYEQYF. The CDR3 region has the DNA TGTGCCAGCAGCGTCCAAGCGGGCCCCGCTTACGAGCAGTACTTC. The complete variable domain, with remaining parts taken from reference TRBV9 and TRBJ2-7, reads DSGVTQTPKHLITATGQRVTLRCSPRSGDLSVYWYQQSLDQGLQFLIQYYNGEERAKGNILERFSAQQFPDLHSELNLSSLELGDSALYFCASSVQAGPAYEQYFGPGTRLTVT.

The CDR3 is CASSLRGDNSYEQYF. The CDR3 DNA is TGTGCCAGCAGCCTACGAGGGGACAACTCCTACGAGCAGTACTTC. V usage is TRBV9 and J usage is TRBJ2-7, with a tentative D call TRBD1 (6 bases). The germline gives CDR1 SGDLS, CDR2 YYNGEE. This CDR3 comprises 15 residues. Trimming removed 4 bases from V and 0 bases from J, with 14 bases in between.

The V call is TRBV28, the J call TRBJ1-5; TRBD1 matches 7 bases. CDR1 MDHEN and CDR2 SYDVKM come from the germline V gene. V shed 5 bases and J 2 bases; nucleotides not matched to a gene: 9. The CDR3 sequence is 16 residues long. The chain's CDR3 is CASSPQGRGGNQPQHF. In nucleotides, the CDR3 is TGTGCCAGCAGTCCACAGGGGAGAGGGGGCAATCAGCCCCAGCATTTT.

The chain uses TRBV19 and TRBJ2-7, with TRBD1 matching 10 bases. Trimming at V came to 5 bases and at J to 3 bases, leaving 1 base not matched to a gene. Germline loops: CDR1 LNHDA, CDR2 SQIVND (reference sequence). The CDR3 runs 13 residues. CDR3 amino acids: CASSRTGGYEQYF. The CDR3 DNA reads TGTGCCAGTAGTCGGACAGGGGGCTACGAGCAGTACTTC. Filled out from reference TRBV19 and TRBJ2-7, the complete variable domain reads DGGITQSPKYLFRKEGQNVTLSCEQNLNHDAMYWYRQDPGQGLRLIYYSQIVNDFQKGDIAEGYSVSREKKESFPLTVTSAQKNPTAFYLCASSRTGGYEQYFGPGTRLTVT.

The V gene is TRBV9, the J gene TRBJ2-1; 11 positions agree with TRBD2. This CDR3 is 17 amino acids long. Germline V gene sequence: CDR1 SGDLS, CDR2 YYNGEE. Unmatched junction bases numbered 6, after V lost 4 bases and J lost 0 bases. The CDR3 DNA reads TGTGCCAGCAGCAACAGACTAGCGGGAAGCTCCTACAATGAGCAGTTCTTC. As protein: CASSNRLAGSSYNEQFF. Looking up the rest from reference TRBV9 and TRBJ2-1 gives the full variable domain: DSGVTQTPKHLITATGQRVTLRCSPRSGDLSVYWYQQSLDQGLQFLIQYYNGEERAKGNILERFSAQQFPDLHSELNLSSLELGDSALYFCASSNRLAGSSYNEQFFGPGTRLTVL.

This rearrangement joins TRBV30 to TRBJ2-3; TRBD2 aligns across 10 bases. Per germline, CDR1 GTSNPN and CDR2 SVGIG (reference sequence). CDR3 size: 14 residues. V shed 4 bases, J shed 2 bases, and the junction held 3 bases outside the gene matches. This CDR3 reads CAWTSGGLTDTQYF. CDR3 nucleotide sequence: TGTGCCTGGACTAGCGGGGGACTCACAGATACGCAGTATTTT. Full variable domain (remainder filled in from reference TRBV30 and TRBJ2-3): SQTIHQWPATLVQPVGSPLSLECTVEGTSNPNLYWYRQAAGRGLQLLFYSVGIGQISSEVPQNLSASRPQDRQFILSSKKLLLSDSGFYLCAWTSGGLTDTQYFGPGTRLTVL.

V gene TRBV7-3 combines with J gene TRBJ2-2; TRBD2 matches 12 bases. Germline V gene sequence: CDR1 SGHTA, CDR2 FQGTGA. This CDR3 region has 15 residues. With V trimmed by 5 bases and J by 5 bases, 3 bases remained unmatched. Here the CDR3 reads CASSVTSGRTGELFF. The DNA for the CDR3 is TGTGCCAGCAGCGTGACTAGCGGGAGAACCGGGGAGCTGTTTTTT. The variable domain in full, completed from reference TRBV7-3 and TRBJ2-2, reads GAGVSQTPSNKVTEKGKYVELRCDPISGHTALYWYRQSLGQGPEFLIYFQGTGAADDSGLPNDRFFAVRPEGSVSTLKIQRTERGDSAVYLCASSVTSGRTGELFFGEGSRLTVL.

V and J are TRBV30 and TRBJ1-4; possible D gene TRBD1, 6 bases. The CDR3 length is 16 residues. Deletions cut 2 bases from V and 4 bases from J, with 17 bases between. Germline V gives CDR1 GTSNPN, CDR2 SVGIG (reference sequence). Here the CDR3 reads CAWSTGVRGYNEKLFF. The CDR3, as DNA: TGTGCCTGGAGTACCGGGGTCAGGGGATATAATGAAAAACTGTTTTTT. Supplemented by reference TRBV30 and TRBJ1-4, the full variable domain reads SQTIHQWPATLVQPVGSPLSLECTVEGTSNPNLYWYRQAAGRGLQLLFYSVGIGQISSEVPQNLSASRPQDRQFILSSKKLLLSDSGFYLCAWSTGVRGYNEKLFFGSGTQLSVL.

This chain links TRBV7-9 with TRBJ2-3, with 8 bases aligning to TRBD1. Per the germline V gene, CDR1 is SEHNR and CDR2 is FQNEAQ (reference sequence). The V gene end was trimmed by 3 bases and the J gene end by 0 bases; junction bases not matched to a gene: 5. The CDR3 is 16 amino acids. CDR3 in DNA: TGTGCCAGCAGCTTCACGACAGGGGCTAGCACAGATACGCAGTATTTT. This translates into CASSFTTGASTDTQYF.